This T cell receptor (beta chain) was obtained from a study of chemoradiotherapy in HPV16-positive cancers. Study outcomes and limitations: Candidate HPV-specific clones and E7-related TCR motifs grew in tumor during treatment. Better recurrence-free survival went with HPV-responsive T-cell expansion in HPV16-positive patients. The functional HPV-specific definition rests on just a couple of HPV16-positive patients.

A note on this clone: The antigen remains undetermined.

Germline loops: CDR1 SGHAT, CDR2 FQDESV (reference sequence). There are 17 residues in the CDR3. V lost 4 bases to trimming and J lost 8 bases, with 24 bases between them. The assay was immunoSEQ multiplex PCR, and TCRdb's table has in-frame clones only and misses some. The table lists under 70,000 clones, more than 90% of them singletons, with 3% to 4% in the top ten. The sample in question was blood, obtained from a patient who underwent chemoradiotherapy. This TCR was sampled from a human donor with HPV-associated anogenital cancer. The rearrangement joins TRBV11-1 to TRBJ2-1, with D perhaps TRBD1 (5 bases). The CDR3: CASSSGAARMPPHEQFF. The CDR3 region has the DNA TGTGCCAGCAGCTCTGGGGCAGCCCGGATGCCCCCCCATGAGCAGTTCTTC.